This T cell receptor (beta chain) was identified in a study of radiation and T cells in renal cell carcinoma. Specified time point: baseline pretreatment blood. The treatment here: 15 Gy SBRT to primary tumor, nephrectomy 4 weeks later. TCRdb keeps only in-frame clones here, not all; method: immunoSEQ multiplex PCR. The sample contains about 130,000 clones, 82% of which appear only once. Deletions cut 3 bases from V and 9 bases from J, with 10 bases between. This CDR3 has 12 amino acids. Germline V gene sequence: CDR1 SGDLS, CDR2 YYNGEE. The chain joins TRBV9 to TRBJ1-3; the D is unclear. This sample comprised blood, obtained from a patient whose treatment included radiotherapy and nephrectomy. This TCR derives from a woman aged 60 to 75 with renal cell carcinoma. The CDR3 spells CASSASLRTIYF. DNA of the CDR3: TGTGCCAGCAGCGCTTCATTGCGCACCATATATTTT.